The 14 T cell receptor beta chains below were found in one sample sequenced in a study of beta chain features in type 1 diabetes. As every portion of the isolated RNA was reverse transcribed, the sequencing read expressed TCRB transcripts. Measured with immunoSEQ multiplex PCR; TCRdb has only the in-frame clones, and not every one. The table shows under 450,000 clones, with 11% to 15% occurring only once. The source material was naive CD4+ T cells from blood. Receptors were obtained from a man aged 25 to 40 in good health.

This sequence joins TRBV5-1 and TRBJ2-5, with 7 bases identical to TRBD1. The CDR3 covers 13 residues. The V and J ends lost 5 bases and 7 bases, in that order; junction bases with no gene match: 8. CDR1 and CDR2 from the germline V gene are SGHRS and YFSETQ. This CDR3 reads CASSFDRAGTQYF. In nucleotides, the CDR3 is TGCGCCAGCAGTTTCGACAGGGCGGGGACCCAGTACTTC. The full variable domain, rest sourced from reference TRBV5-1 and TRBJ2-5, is KAGVTQTPRYLIKTRGQQVTLSCSPISGHRSVSWYQQTPGQGLQFLFEYFSETQRNKGNFPGRFSGRQFSNSRSEMNVSTLELGDSALYLCASSFDRAGTQYFGPGTRLLVL.

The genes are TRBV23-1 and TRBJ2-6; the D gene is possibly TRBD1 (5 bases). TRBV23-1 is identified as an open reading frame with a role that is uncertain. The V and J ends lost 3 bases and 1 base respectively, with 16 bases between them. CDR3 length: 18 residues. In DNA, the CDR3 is TGCGCCAGCAGTCATGGCTCCCAGGGTACGTCTGGGGCCAACGTCCTGACTTTC. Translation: CASSHGSQGTSGANVLTF.

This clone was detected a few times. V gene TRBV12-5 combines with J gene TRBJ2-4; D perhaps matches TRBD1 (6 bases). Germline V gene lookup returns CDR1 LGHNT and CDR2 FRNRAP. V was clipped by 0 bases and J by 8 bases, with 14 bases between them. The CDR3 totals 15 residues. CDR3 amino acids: CASGLVLGGTDIQYF. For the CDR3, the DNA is TGTGCTAGTGGTTTGGTATTAGGGGGAACGGACATTCAGTACTTC.

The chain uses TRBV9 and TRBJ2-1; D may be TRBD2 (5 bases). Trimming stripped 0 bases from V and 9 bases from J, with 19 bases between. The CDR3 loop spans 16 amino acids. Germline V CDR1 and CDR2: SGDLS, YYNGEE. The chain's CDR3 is CASSVAPGLAAGEQFF. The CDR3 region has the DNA TGTGCCAGCAGCGTAGCTCCCGGGCTAGCTGCGGGTGAGCAGTTCTTC.

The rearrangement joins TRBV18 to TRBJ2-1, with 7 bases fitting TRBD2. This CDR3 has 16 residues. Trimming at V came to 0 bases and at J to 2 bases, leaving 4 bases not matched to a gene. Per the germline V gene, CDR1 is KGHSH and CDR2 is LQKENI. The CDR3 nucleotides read TGTGCCAGCTCACCACCGGGCGGGAGTACCTACAATGAGCAGTTCTTC. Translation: CASSPPGGSTYNEQFF.

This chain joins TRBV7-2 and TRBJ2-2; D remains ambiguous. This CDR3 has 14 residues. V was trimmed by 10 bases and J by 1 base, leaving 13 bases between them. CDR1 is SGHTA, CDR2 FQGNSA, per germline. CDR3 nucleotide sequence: TGTGCCACCGGAGTACACCTGAACACCGGGGAGCTGTTTTTT. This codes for CATGVHLNTGELFF.

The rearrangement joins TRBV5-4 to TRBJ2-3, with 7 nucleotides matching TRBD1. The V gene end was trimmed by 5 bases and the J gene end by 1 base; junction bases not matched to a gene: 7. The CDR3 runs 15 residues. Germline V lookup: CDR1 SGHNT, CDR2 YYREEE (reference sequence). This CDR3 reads CASSSDRVGTDTQYF. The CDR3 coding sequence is TGTGCCAGCAGTTCCGACAGGGTGGGCACAGATACGCAGTATTTT.

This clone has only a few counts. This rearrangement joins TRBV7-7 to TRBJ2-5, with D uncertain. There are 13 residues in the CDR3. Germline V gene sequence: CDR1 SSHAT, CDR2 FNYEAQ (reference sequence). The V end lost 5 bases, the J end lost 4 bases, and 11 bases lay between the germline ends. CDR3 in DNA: TGTGCCAGCAGCCGTCTTGGTCCAGAGACCCAGTACTTC. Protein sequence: CASSRLGPETQYF.

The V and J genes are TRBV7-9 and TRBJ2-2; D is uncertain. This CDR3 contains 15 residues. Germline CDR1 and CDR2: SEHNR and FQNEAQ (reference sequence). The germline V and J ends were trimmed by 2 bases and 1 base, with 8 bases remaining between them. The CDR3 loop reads CASSLTTLNTGELFF. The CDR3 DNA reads TGTGCCAGCAGCTTAACCACTCTGAACACCGGGGAGCTGTTTTTT.

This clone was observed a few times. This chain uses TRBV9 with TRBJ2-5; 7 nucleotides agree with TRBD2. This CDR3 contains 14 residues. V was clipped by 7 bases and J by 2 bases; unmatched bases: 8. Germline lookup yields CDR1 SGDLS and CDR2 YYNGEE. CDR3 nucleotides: TGTGCCAGCTCGATTGGAGCGGGACAAGAGACCCAGTACTTC. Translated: CASSIGAGQETQYF.

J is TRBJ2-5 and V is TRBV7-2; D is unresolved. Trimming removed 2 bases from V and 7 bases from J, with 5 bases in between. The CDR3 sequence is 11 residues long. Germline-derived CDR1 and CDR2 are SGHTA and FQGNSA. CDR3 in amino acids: CASSLFATQYF. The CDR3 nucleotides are TGTGCCAGCAGCTTATTCGCGACCCAGTACTTC.

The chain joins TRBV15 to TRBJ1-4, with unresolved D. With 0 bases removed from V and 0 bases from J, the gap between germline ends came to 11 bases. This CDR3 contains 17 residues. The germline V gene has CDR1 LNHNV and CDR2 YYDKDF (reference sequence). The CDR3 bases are TGTGCCACCAGCAGAGACCGGTTCCTTGCAACTAATGAAAAACTGTTTTTT. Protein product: CATSRDRFLATNEKLFF. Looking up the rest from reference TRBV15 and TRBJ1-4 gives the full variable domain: DAMVIQNPRYQVTQFGKPVTLSCSQTLNHNVMYWYQQKSSQAPKLLFHYYDKDFNNEADTPDNFQSRRPNTSFCFLDIRSPGLGDTAMYLCATSRDRFLATNEKLFFGSGTQLSVL.

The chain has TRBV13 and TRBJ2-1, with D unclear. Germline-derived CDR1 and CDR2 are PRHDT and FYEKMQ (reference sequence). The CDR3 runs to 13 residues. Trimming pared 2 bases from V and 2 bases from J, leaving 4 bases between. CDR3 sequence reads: CASSLPAYNEQFF. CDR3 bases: TGTGCCAGCAGCTTACCGGCCTACAATGAGCAGTTCTTC. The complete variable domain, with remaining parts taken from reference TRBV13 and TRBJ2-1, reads AAGVIQSPRHLIKEKRETATLKCYPIPRHDTVYWYQQGPGQDPQFLISFYEKMQSDKGSIPDRFSAQQFSDYHSELNMSSLELGDSALYFCASSLPAYNEQFFGPGTRLTVL.

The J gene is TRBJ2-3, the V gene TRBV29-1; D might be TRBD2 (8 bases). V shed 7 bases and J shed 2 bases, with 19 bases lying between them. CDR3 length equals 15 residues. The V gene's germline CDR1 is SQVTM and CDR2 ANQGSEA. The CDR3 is CSAGGDSPFTDTQYF. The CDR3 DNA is TGCAGCGCCGGGGGGGACAGTCCTTTCACAGATACGCAGTATTTT.